This T cell receptor (beta chain) was obtained from a study of spatial heterogeneity in lung cancer. The wider study: Sequence detection consistently recorded a greater number of beta-chain than alpha-chain sequences.

This clonotype was seen many times. Its antigen remains unidentified. In germline, CDR1 is SGHRS, CDR2 YFSETQ. The CDR3 covers 13 residues. The V and J ends lost 4 bases and 5 bases, in that order; junction bases with no gene match: 5. The study tagged each TCR cDNA molecule with a unique molecular identifier. MiXCR was run by TCRdb on the 5' RACE reads, yielding one entry per CDR3 protein. The data contain more than 50,000 distinct CDR3 sequences, approximately 7% of them singletons. Time point of the sample: sample taken at primary tumor resection. Researchers sequenced whole RNA taken from tumor, nontumor lung or frozen PBMC without sorting. Study-wide results and caveats: Compared with follow-up, resection was when ubiquitous expanded tumor TCRs appeared in blood more.

The sequence was collected from a female donor with early-stage non-small cell lung cancer. This sample comprised PBMCs, obtained at surgery. The chain combines TRBV5-1 with TRBJ2-7; 8 bases line up with TRBD2. CDR3 amino acids: CASSLGTSNEQYF. The DNA of the CDR3 is TGCGCCAGCAGCCTCGGGACTAGTAACGAGCAGTACTTC.